This T cell receptor beta chain was identified during a study of T cell responses to AZD1222 COVID-19 vaccine. About the research overall: The study pooled second doses at about 4 or about 12 weeks. Notes on the study in general: Donor demographics were predominantly white British with a female majority; clonal diversity may be underestimated.

As to this clone: The antigen remains unidentified.

Repertoires were generated with immunoSEQ multiplex PCR, while TCRdb's copy carries only in-frame clones and drops some. The table records 70,000 to 90,000 clones, about nine tenths of them present only once. The sample consisted of peripheral blood, taken on day 0 of AZD1222 vaccination. The TCR originated in an adult in good health.

The DNA of the CDR3 is TGTGCCAGTAGTGTACAGGGAGTCACTGAAGCTTTCTTT. It is translated as CASSVQGVTEAFF. The V and J genes are TRBV19 and TRBJ1-1; the D gene is possibly TRBD1 (6 bases). Germline V CDR1 and CDR2: LNHDA, SQIVND (reference sequence). The CDR3 loop spans 13 amino acids. V gave up 5 bases and J gave up 4 bases, with 11 bases separating them. The full variable domain, in which reference TRBV19 and TRBJ1-1 provide the parts outside the CDR3, is DGGITQSPKYLFRKEGQNVTLSCEQNLNHDAMYWYRQDPGQGLRLIYYSQIVNDFQKGDIAEGYSVSREKKESFPLTVTSAQKNPTAFYLCASSVQGVTEAFFGQGTRLTVV.